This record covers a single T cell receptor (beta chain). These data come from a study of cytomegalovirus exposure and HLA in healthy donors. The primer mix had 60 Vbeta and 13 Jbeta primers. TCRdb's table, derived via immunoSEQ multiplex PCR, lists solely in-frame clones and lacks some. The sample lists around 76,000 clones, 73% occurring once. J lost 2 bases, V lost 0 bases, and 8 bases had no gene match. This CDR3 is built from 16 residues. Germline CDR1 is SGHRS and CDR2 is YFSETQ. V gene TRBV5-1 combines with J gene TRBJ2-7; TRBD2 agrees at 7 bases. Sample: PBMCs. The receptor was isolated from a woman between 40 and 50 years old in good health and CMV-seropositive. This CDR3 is CASSLGVGGGTYEQYF. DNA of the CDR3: TGCGCCAGCAGCTTGGGTGTGGGCGGGGGAACCTACGAGCAGTACTTC.